Below are 14 T cell receptor beta chains sequenced from a single sample in a study of control samples from healthy donors and cancer patients. Clones were sequenced by immunoSEQ multiplex PCR, and TCRdb holds only the in-frame ones, with some missing. The sample lists over 150,000 clones, roughly 94% occurring once. Sample: PBMCs. Receptor source: a man in his sixties with colorectal cancer.

The chain joins TRBV28 to TRBJ2-3; 16 bases are shared with TRBD2. The CDR3 length is 16 residues. Germline V CDR1 and CDR2: MDHEN, SYDVKM. With 8 bases clipped from V and 1 base from J, the junction kept 3 bases outside the gene matches. CDR3 residues: CASGTSGGAGTDTQYF. The CDR3 DNA reads as TGTGCCAGCGGGACTAGCGGGGGGGCCGGCACAGATACGCAGTATTTT.

In the case of this clone: Within the sample, other DNA sequences also encode this same CDR3. This sequence joins TRBV30 and TRBJ1-5, with D possibly TRBD1 on 5 matching bases. The CDR3 length is 12 residues. Germline assignment: CDR1 GTSNPN and CDR2 SVGIG (reference sequence). V lost 1 base and J 7 bases, leaving 8 bases between the germline ends. The chain's CDR3 is CAWSAGGQPQHF. CDR3 bases: TGTGCCTGGAGTGCCGGGGGACAGCCCCAGCATTTT. Full variable domain (outside the CDR3, taken from reference TRBV30 and TRBJ1-5): SQTIHQWPATLVQPVGSPLSLECTVEGTSNPNLYWYRQAAGRGLQLLFYSVGIGQISSEVPQNLSASRPQDRQFILSSKKLLLSDSGFYLCAWSAGGQPQHFGDGTRLSIL.

The chain combines TRBV10-3 with TRBJ1-2, with 8 bases fitting TRBD1. V lost 11 bases and J lost 4; bases outside the gene matches: 6. CDR1 is ENHRY and CDR2 is SYGVKD in the germline V gene. The CDR3 is 12 residues long. The CDR3 spells CASGTGSYGYTF. Written as DNA, the CDR3 is TGTGCCTCCGGGACAGGAAGCTATGGCTACACCTTC.

As regards this clone: This CDR3 is also generated by other DNA sequences in the sample. V gene TRBV5-1 combines with J gene TRBJ2-5; D is possibly TRBD1 (7 bases). This CDR3 contains 14 residues. Germline loops: CDR1 SGHRS, CDR2 YFSETQ. Between the trimmed V and J ends, which lost 4 bases and 1 base, there was a span of 11 bases. The CDR3 protein is CASSRGTAQETQYF. CDR3 coding DNA: TGCGCCAGCAGCCGCGGGACAGCCCAAGAGACCCAGTACTTC.

V usage is TRBV10-3 and J usage is TRBJ1-5; 10 bases are a match to TRBD1. Trimming took 6 bases from V and 2 from J; bases not matched to a gene: 13. CDR1 is ENHRY and CDR2 is SYGVKD in the germline V gene. CDR3 length: 18 amino acids. Here the CDR3 reads CAIRPGQGLGLGNQPQHF. The CDR3 region has the DNA TGTGCCATCAGGCCGGGACAGGGGCTTGGCCTGGGCAATCAGCCCCAGCATTTT.

V gene TRBV30 combines with J gene TRBJ1-2, with TRBD1 as a possible D gene (6 bases). The CDR3 runs 12 residues. Germline V gene lookup returns CDR1 GTSNPN and CDR2 SVGIG (reference sequence). V was pared by 3 bases and J by 4 bases, with 9 bases between. The DNA of the CDR3 is TGTGCCTGGAGCTTACAGGGCTATGGCTACACCTTC. This gives the protein CAWSLQGYGYTF.

This rearrangement joins TRBV6-6 to TRBJ2-5; D gene ambiguous. Trimming took 6 bases from V and 4 from J, leaving 18 bases between them. The CDR3 contains 15 residues. CDR1 and CDR2 from the germline V gene are MNHNY and SVGAGI (reference sequence). The CDR3: CASSYGVGLGETQYF. The CDR3 nucleotides are TGTGCCAGCAGCTACGGTGTTGGCCTCGGAGAGACCCAGTACTTC.

CDR3 coding DNA: TGTGCCAGCAGTGCACAGGGGGTGCTCTCTGGAAACACCATATATTTT. It is translated as CASSAQGVLSGNTIYF. This chain joins TRBV6-1 and TRBJ1-3; TRBD1 matches at 8 bases. CDR3 length: 16 amino acids. Trimming took 4 bases from V and 0 from J; bases not matched to a gene: 5. Germline CDR1 MNHNS, CDR2 SASEGT.

V usage is TRBV5-5 and J usage is TRBJ2-3; 9 nucleotides match TRBD1. The CDR3 length is 16 residues. The germline V gene encodes CDR1 SGHKS and CDR2 YYEKEE (reference sequence). V was pared by 5 bases and J by 4 bases, with 11 bases of the junction left unmatched. DNA of the CDR3: TGTGCCAGCAGATTGTCCGGGACAGGGTGGTCAGATACGCAGTATTTT. This encodes CASRLSGTGWSDTQYF.

The chain couples TRBV29-1 to TRBJ2-1; D is unclear. Germline values: CDR1 SQVTM, CDR2 ANQGSEA. Trimming left V 7 bases short and J 4 bases short, with 8 bases between. The CDR3 covers 11 residues. The CDR3 sequence: CSALVYNEQFF. The CDR3 DNA reads as TGCAGCGCCCTCGTATACAATGAGCAGTTCTTC.

The chain carries TRBV30 and TRBJ1-4, with D perhaps TRBD1 (5 bases). This CDR3 has 15 residues. Germline V gives CDR1 GTSNPN, CDR2 SVGIG (reference sequence). Between the trimmed V and J ends, which lost 2 bases and 8 bases, there was a span of 18 bases. In DNA, the CDR3 is TGTGCCTGGAGTCTCGCCGGGACCCCCTCGGAAAAACTGTTTTTT. This codes for CAWSLAGTPSEKLFF.

This CDR3 reads CASSLYPSPGGTEAFF. Written as DNA, the CDR3 is TGTGCCAGCAGTTTATACCCCTCGCCAGGCGGCACTGAAGCTTTCTTT. This chain uses TRBV27 with TRBJ1-1, with unresolved D. The CDR3 is 16 residues long. V was pared by 1 base and J by 4 bases, with 16 bases between. Germline CDR1 reads MNHEY; CDR2 reads SMNVEV (reference sequence).

The chain has TRBV24-1 and TRBJ2-3, with 7 bases lining up with TRBD1. The CDR3 is made up of 13 amino acids. Trimming at V came to 10 bases and at J to 4 bases, leaving 7 bases not matched to a gene. Germline V CDR1 and CDR2: KGHDR, SFDVKD. CDR3 region: CATDRAGPDTQYF. The CDR3 DNA reads as TGTGCCACTGACAGGGCAGGACCAGATACGCAGTATTTT.

This rearrangement joins TRBV3-1 (or the pseudogene TRBV3-2) to TRBJ2-5, with 9 bases matching TRBD2. Germline V gives CDR1 LGHDT, CDR2 YNNKEL (reference sequence). This CDR3 region has 15 residues. After removal of 0 bases from V and 5 bases from J, the junction contained 4 bases not matched to a gene. The CDR3 DNA reads as TGTGCCAGCAGCCAAGATCTAGCGGGGTGGGAGACCCAGTACTTC. Protein sequence: CASSQDLAGWETQYF.